Shown below are 26 T cell receptor beta chains from a single sample sequenced in a study of blood T cell repertoires in COVID-19. Sequencing was performed with immunoSEQ multiplex PCR; in TCRdb, only in-frame clones are kept and a portion is missing. The sample has about 35,000 clones; roughly 85% are singletons. The sequenced sample was peripheral blood. The origin of the receptors is a man aged 45 to 65 with acute or convalescent COVID-19.

The chain carries TRBV2 and TRBJ2-1; the match to TRBD1 covers 9 bases. CDR3 length: 13 amino acids. Trimming at V came to 8 bases and at J to 2 bases, leaving 1 base not matched to a gene. From germline, CDR1 is SNHLY and CDR2 FYNNEI. The CDR3 DNA is TGTGCCAGCCGGGACAGGGCCTACAATGAGCAGTTCTTC. The encoded protein is CASRDRAYNEQFF.

V gene TRBV12-3 or TRBV12-4 combines with J gene TRBJ2-7, with a possible D match to TRBD1 (6 bases). The CDR3 runs 13 residues. The ends were cut back, 2 bases at V and 5 bases at J, with 10 bases in the middle. The CDR3 sequence: CASSLLGAHEQYF. In nucleotides, the CDR3 is TGTGCCAGCAGTTTATTGGGGGCCCACGAGCAGTACTTC.

The chain combines TRBV6-5 with TRBJ2-3; possibly TRBD2 for D (5 bases). Germline CDR1 MNHEY, CDR2 SVGAGI. The V and J ends lost 6 bases and 9 bases respectively, with 16 bases between them. The CDR3 length is 13 residues. CDR3 bases: TGTGCCAGCAGCCCAGGAGGACGGTTAACGCAGTATTTT. This codes for CASSPGGRLTQYF.

The genes are TRBV19 and TRBJ2-2; perhaps TRBD1 as D (8 bases). The CDR3 has 17 residues. Trimming stripped 3 bases from V and 6 bases from J, with 20 bases between. Germline CDR1 LNHDA, CDR2 SQIVND (reference sequence). The CDR3 sequence is CASSILQTGGVAGELFF. The CDR3 bases are TGTGCCAGTAGTATCCTCCAAACAGGGGGGGTAGCCGGGGAGCTGTTTTTT. The variable domain in full, with the rest retrieved from reference TRBV19 and TRBJ2-2, is DGGITQSPKYLFRKEGQNVTLSCEQNLNHDAMYWYRQDPGQGLRLIYYSQIVNDFQKGDIAEGYSVSREKKESFPLTVTSAQKNPTAFYLCASSILQTGGVAGELFFGEGSRLTVL.

CDR3: CASSHLRGRTNEKLFF. The CDR3, as DNA: TGTGCCAGCAGCCACCTAAGGGGGAGAACTAATGAAAAACTGTTTTTT. The chain has TRBV3-1 (or the pseudogene TRBV3-2) and TRBJ1-4; a possible D gene is TRBD1 (6 bases). The V and J ends lost 3 bases and 1 base respectively, with 12 bases between them. In germline, CDR1 is LGHDT, CDR2 YNNKEL (reference sequence). This CDR3 has 16 amino acids.

The genes are TRBV7-3 and TRBJ2-3; 9 bases line up with TRBD2. Looked up from germline, CDR1 is SGHTA and CDR2 is FQGTGA. Trimming removed 2 bases from V and 5 bases from J; junction bases left unmatched: 5. This CDR3 is 15 amino acids long. The CDR3 region is CASSLGWREGDTQYF. CDR3 nucleotides: TGTGCCAGCAGCTTAGGTTGGCGGGAGGGAGATACGCAGTATTTT.

This chain links TRBV7-9 with TRBJ2-7, with D hard to call. CDR3 length: 12 amino acids. Germline V gene lookup returns CDR1 SEHNR and CDR2 FQNEAQ (reference sequence). V was trimmed by 2 bases and J by 3 bases, leaving 5 bases between them. The CDR3 loop is CASSLWSYEQYF. DNA for the CDR3: TGTGCCAGCAGCTTATGGAGCTACGAGCAGTACTTC.

V and J are TRBV10-3 and TRBJ2-2; TRBD2 might be the D (6 bases). V lost 0 bases and J lost 8, with 13 bases in between. There are 15 residues in the CDR3. Germline CDR1 reads ENHRY; CDR2 reads SYGVKD. For the CDR3, the DNA is TGTGCCATCAGTGAGTCTGAGGGAGGAGCAGGGGAGCTGTTTTTT. It specifies CAISESEGGAGELFF.

This clone was seen just once. The chain recombines TRBV18 with TRBJ2-7; possibly TRBD1 for D (5 bases). With 6 bases removed from V and 4 bases from J, the gap between germline ends came to 16 bases. The CDR3 spans 14 residues. Germline V gene sequence: CDR1 KGHSH, CDR2 LQKENI. CDR3 residues: CASSANTKGYEQYF. The CDR3 DNA sequence: TGTGCCAGCTCCGCAAATACGAAGGGGTACGAGCAGTACTTC.

V is TRBV27 and J is TRBJ2-2; 7 bases fit TRBD1. V was clipped by 3 bases and J by 0 bases; unmatched bases: 19. CDR1 and CDR2 from the germline V gene are MNHEY and SMNVEV (reference sequence). This CDR3 has 21 residues. The CDR3 DNA sequence: TGTGCCAGCAGTTTCGGTTACAGGGGACCCCTAACGGGAACGAACACCGGGGAGCTGTTTTTT. Translating it yields CASSFGYRGPLTGTNTGELFF.

This chain joins TRBV5-1 and TRBJ1-5, with TRBD1 as a possible D gene (5 bases). Trimming took off 0 bases at V and 7 bases at J, with 11 bases between the two ends. Germline assignment: CDR1 SGHRS and CDR2 YFSETQ. The CDR3 contains 14 residues. CDR3 residues: CASSLGGGEQPQHF. The CDR3 nucleotides read TGCGCCAGCAGCTTGGGTGGGGGGGAACAGCCCCAGCATTTT.

This chain connects TRBV10-3 to TRBJ2-5; D is uncertain. The germline V gene encodes CDR1 ENHRY and CDR2 SYGVKD. With 5 bases removed from V and 3 bases from J, the gap between germline ends came to 10 bases. The CDR3 sequence is 13 residues long. The CDR3 nucleotides read TGTGCCATCAGTTACCGTAGAGAAGAGACCCAGTACTTC. Amino acid sequence: CAISYRREETQYF.

This chain uses TRBV19 with TRBJ1-1; 8 bases align to TRBD1. V gave up 8 bases and J gave up 4 bases; unmatched junction bases: 9. The CDR3 is 14 amino acids. Germline CDR1 reads LNHDA; CDR2 reads SQIVND (reference sequence). The CDR3 DNA is TGTGCCAGTCATCCGAGAGGACAGGGCACTGAAGCTTTCTTT. This sequence encodes CASHPRGQGTEAFF.

V and J are TRBV27 and TRBJ1-6; D possibly corresponds to TRBD1 (6 bases). The CDR3 runs 16 residues. Germline V gives CDR1 MNHEY, CDR2 SMNVEV (reference sequence). V lost 2 bases and J lost 8, with 16 bases in between. In DNA, the CDR3 is TGTGCCAGCAGTTTAAGGGGGGGGCCTTGGGATTCACCCCTCCACTTT. Translated, it gives CASSLRGGPWDSPLHF.

This clone showed up just once. The V and J genes are TRBV4-1 and TRBJ2-3; 13 bases align to TRBD2. The CDR3 contains 17 residues. The germline gives CDR1 MGHRA, CDR2 YSYEKL. The junction had 6 bases not matched to a gene; V was cut back by 1 base and J by 5 bases. CDR3 DNA sequence: TGCGCCAGCAGCCAAGTTTTGGGACTAGCGGGACTAGATACGCAGTATTTT. Its protein product is CASSQVLGLAGLDTQYF.

The chain has TRBV27 and TRBJ2-7, with TRBD1 matching over 9 bases. V was pared by 0 bases and J by 5 bases, with 5 bases of the junction left unmatched. The CDR3 has 15 residues. CDR1 and CDR2 from the germline V gene are MNHEY and SMNVEV (reference sequence). As DNA, the CDR3 is TGTGCCAGCAGTTTATCTGCGACAGGGGGTGACGAGCAGTACTTC. This encodes CASSLSATGGDEQYF.

Of note for this clone: A junction end diverges from the germline sequence, so it may reflect a read error. The chain combines TRBV27 with TRBJ2-2; D ambiguous. Germline V gene sequence: CDR1 MNHEY, CDR2 SMNVEV (reference sequence). There are 16 residues in the CDR3. The CDR3 spells CTSSLAAFANTGELFF. The CDR3 coding sequence is TGTACCAGCAGTTTGGCCGCCTTCGCGAACACCGGGGAGCTGTTTTTT.

This clone has just a few counts. V gene TRBV6-4 combines with J gene TRBJ1-4, with 11 positions matching TRBD1. Germline CDR1 is MRHNA and CDR2 is SNTAGT. The CDR3 length is 17 residues. The V gene end was trimmed by 8 bases and the J gene end by 11 bases; junction bases not matched to a gene: 19. The CDR3 bases are TGTGCCAGCCCTGCGGACAGGGGGCCTGTGGGGCGCTTTAAACTGTTTTTT. Protein sequence: CASPADRGPVGRFKLFF.

The chain combines TRBV28 with TRBJ1-5; 8 positions match TRBD1. The germline V gene has CDR1 MDHEN and CDR2 SYDVKM. This CDR3 spans 14 amino acids. Trimming at V came to 4 bases and at J to 4 bases, leaving 3 bases not matched to a gene. CDR3 nucleotide sequence: TGTGCCAGCAGTTCCCGGGACAGGAATCAGCCCCAGCATTTT. Its translation is CASSSRDRNQPQHF.

The V call is TRBV28, the J call TRBJ2-3, with D maybe TRBD1 (6 bases). The length of the CDR3 is 15 residues. V gave up 3 bases and J gave up 2 bases, with 12 bases separating them. Germline values: CDR1 MDHEN, CDR2 SYDVKM. The CDR3 loop reads CASSFGQGSTDTQYF. CDR3 coding DNA: TGTGCCAGCAGTTTTGGGCAGGGGTCCACAGATACGCAGTATTTT.

CDR3 residues: CASSYTGSTAGELFF. In DNA form, the CDR3 reads TGTGCCAGCAGTTACACGGGGAGCACAGCCGGGGAGCTGTTTTTT. The chain joins TRBV6-5 to TRBJ2-2, with D maybe TRBD2 (5 bases). The CDR3 length is 15 residues. V was clipped by 2 bases and J by 6 bases, with 13 bases between them. Germline values: CDR1 MNHEY, CDR2 SVGAGI.

The CDR3 region is CASLRDSNTGELFF. In nucleotides, the CDR3 is TGTGCCAGCCTGAGGGACTCAAACACCGGGGAGCTGTTTTTT. The chain joins TRBV27 to TRBJ2-2; TRBD2 might be the D (6 bases). This CDR3 contains 14 residues. Germline CDR1 is MNHEY and CDR2 is SMNVEV (reference sequence). Trimming left V 8 bases short and J 2 bases short, with 12 bases between.

The chain is built from TRBV5-1 and TRBJ2-1; D gene unclear. The germline gives CDR1 SGHRS, CDR2 YFSETQ. The CDR3 is made up of 14 amino acids. V gave up 5 bases and J gave up 0 bases, with 9 bases separating them. CDR3 protein: CASRTESSYNEQFF. CDR3 nucleotides: TGCGCCAGCAGGACTGAGAGCTCCTACAATGAGCAGTTCTTC.

This chain connects TRBV27 to TRBJ1-1; D is undetermined. V dropped 1 base and J dropped 6 bases, with 12 bases sitting between them. In germline, CDR1 is MNHEY, CDR2 SMNVEV (reference sequence). The CDR3 has 14 residues. Here the CDR3 reads CASSLFGRISEAFF. DNA for the CDR3: TGTGCCAGCAGTTTATTTGGGAGAATTTCTGAAGCTTTCTTT.

The chain employs TRBV7-9 and TRBJ2-2; 14 nucleotides match TRBD2. The J segment lost 1 base and the V segment lost 11 bases, leaving 12 bases of the junction unmatched. CDR3 length equals 18 residues. Germline V gives CDR1 SEHNR, CDR2 FQNEAQ (reference sequence). Here the CDR3 DNA reads TGTGCCGCTACCGGGACTAGCGGGAGATCGGGGAACACCGGGGAGCTGTTTTTT. Protein: CAATGTSGRSGNTGELFF.

The CDR3 DNA reads as TGTGCCAGCAGTTTATCCGGGACACACTACGAGCAGTACTTC. This encodes CASSLSGTHYEQYF. The V and J genes are TRBV27 and TRBJ2-7; maybe TRBD1 (6 bases). V lost 0 bases and J 3 bases, leaving 9 bases between the germline ends. The CDR3 runs to 14 residues. The germline CDR1 and CDR2 sequences are MNHEY and SMNVEV (reference sequence).